This T cell receptor beta chain was captured in a study of blood T cell repertoires in COVID-19. Study background: Nucleic acid was either cDNA or gDNA, and it came from T cells, B-cell-depleted T cells, or PBMCs.

Authors' processing steps: Reference gene primer amplification gave estimated nucleated cell counts. Assay used: immunoSEQ multiplex PCR; TCRdb lists only in-frame clones, some missing. The D gene and trimming were derived from the DNA, and the V and J assignments and clone size from that table. The table lists 140,000 to 150,000 clones, about 87% of them singletons, with about 1.7% in the top ten. This CDR3 spans 14 amino acids. The source is a woman in her forties or fifties with acute or convalescent COVID-19. The rearrangement uses TRBV1 and TRBJ2-7; the table assigns TRBD1, which was not confirmed against the DNA. TRBV1 is assigned pseudogene status. The sample comprised peripheral blood. The CDR3 DNA sequence: TGCACCAGCAGCCAAGAAGGGGGCTCCTACGAGCAGTACTTC. Protein product: CTSSQEGGSYEQYF.